This T cell receptor beta chain was found in a study of blood T cell repertoires in COVID-19 (dated by TCRdb to about 2020). Concerning the study at large: The collaborator samples originated in the United States, Italy and Spain and spanned the acute and convalescent phases of COVID-19. The repertoires were made available in a free public database intended to serve as a resource for research on the immune response to SARS-CoV-2. The prospective study material was composed of cDNA or gDNA derived from T cells, B-cell-depleted T cells, or PBMCs. Where available, HLA class I and class II types were taken from metadata supplied by the sample provider and were not determined by assay-based typing. Samples were obtained from the ongoing ImmuneRACE study (first 160 participants) and from 1,254 subjects provided by 6 global collaborators. The dataset comprised deeply sampled blood TCRbeta repertoires from subjects exposed to, actively infected with, or recovered from COVID-19. Nearly every sample came with metadata listing a de-identified subject ID, COVID-19 status, age in years and sex. What the research found in general, with its limitations: How much clinical and demographic metadata was included differed by source and by participant, and the metadata was provided uncurated.

On this clone itself: Its antigen has not been determined. No clone much larger than this one lies a single base away; base qualities are absent.

Each collaborating institution followed its own protocols to collect whole blood in K2EDTA tubes. For TCRbeta analysis, collaborators shipped samples in one of three forms: frozen whole blood, isolated PBMCs, or DNA extracted from either of those sample types. The immunoSEQ Assay, a bias-controlled multiplex PCR, was used to amplify TCRbeta CDR3 regions from genomic DNA. For the original study's pipeline: The number of nucleated cells in each sample was estimated by amplification of reference gene primers within the assay. To quantify the absolute abundance of each unique TCRbeta CDR3 rearrangement, sequence reads were collapsed and filtered. For each sample, productive Simpson clonality was calculated by taking the square root of Simpson's diversity index across productive rearrangements. This immuneACCESS table, as held by TCRdb, lists in-frame sequences with V and J called but not all clones. Of the missing ones, under half trace to an unresolved V gene in checked studies; the others have no known cause. The V and J calls and clone size come from that table; D and trimming were worked out from the DNA. The sample table contains about 50,000 clones; only one count was recorded for 70% to 90% of them. Jointly, the top ten make up approximately 5.6% of the sample.

The CDR1 and CDR2 encoded by the germline V gene are SGHNT and YENEEA. The V end gives up 5 bases and the J end 4 bases, leaving 8 bases in the junction not matched to a gene. Including the terminal cysteine and phenylalanine, the CDR3 comprises 16 residues. The DNA shown is the 48-base CDR3, in frame from base 1. The receptor's source is an older woman with acute or convalescent COVID-19. The chain couples TRBV11-3 to TRBJ2-1; TRBD2 matches 10 bases in the middle. Input material: peripheral blood. The DNA reads TGTGCCAGCAGCCGAGTCGGGACTAGCGCTTACAATGAGCAGTTCTTC. This translates into CASSRVGTSAYNEQFF.